Listed here are 9 T cell receptor beta chains from one sample, sequenced in a study of T-cell memory formation after mild COVID-19. TCRdb passed the 5' RACE reads through MiXCR, listing each CDR3 protein once. The sample yields 200,000 to 300,000 distinct CDR3 sequences, more than 8% seen once. Sample: PBMCs or a T cell subset sorted from them (not recorded which). These receptors were taken from a man aged 18 to 30 who had mild COVID-19 (a few samples of this study predate the infection). Cell type and time point are not known.

In its sample, this clonotype was seen a few times. V is TRBV19 and J is TRBJ2-2; a possible D gene is TRBD1 (6 bases). V was pared by 7 bases and J by 4 bases, with 13 bases between. The CDR3 length is 14 residues. CDR1 LNHDA and CDR2 SQIVND come from the germline V gene (reference sequence). The CDR3 sequence is CASTDRVFTGELFF. The CDR3 DNA is TGTGCCAGTACGGACAGAGTTTTCACCGGGGAGCTGTTTTTT. Using reference TRBV19 and TRBJ2-2 for the parts outside the CDR3, the full variable domain is DGGITQSPKYLFRKEGQNVTLSCEQNLNHDAMYWYRQDPGQGLRLIYYSQIVNDFQKGDIAEGYSVSREKKESFPLTVTSAQKNPTAFYLCASTDRVFTGELFFGEGSRLTVL.

This chain uses TRBV6-5 with TRBJ1-2; possible D gene TRBD1, 6 bases. Germline CDR1 MNHEY, CDR2 SVGAGI. The CDR3 is 14 residues long. With 5 bases removed from V and 4 bases from J, the gap between germline ends came to 14 bases. CDR3 coding DNA: TGTGCCAGCAGTCCGAACAGGGCTGGCTATGGCTACACCTTC. Translating gives CASSPNRAGYGYTF.

This clonotype was counted many times. V gene TRBV5-7 combines with J gene TRBJ1-6; D is perhaps TRBD1 (6 bases). TRBV5-7 is identified as an open reading frame with a role that is uncertain. The CDR3 contains 14 residues. V was trimmed by 4 bases and J by 5 bases, leaving 10 bases between them. CDR3 coding DNA: TGTGCCAGCAGCCTCGACAGGAATAATTCACCCCTCCACTTT. It specifies CASSLDRNNSPLHF.

The chain couples TRBV5-6 to TRBJ1-1, with TRBD1 matching over 7 bases. The V gene end was trimmed by 4 bases and the J gene end by 7 bases; junction bases not matched to a gene: 7. This CDR3 is 13 amino acids long. Germline CDR1 and CDR2: SGHDT and YYEEEE. The chain's CDR3 is CASSPGQDGEAFF. In DNA form, the CDR3 reads TGTGCCAGCAGCCCCGGACAGGATGGTGAAGCTTTCTTT.

This chain uses TRBV12-5 with TRBJ2-6, with TRBD2 matching over 7 bases. The germline CDR1 and CDR2 sequences are LGHNT and FRNRAP. V dropped 4 bases and J dropped 0; count of bases not matched to a gene: 3. CDR3 size: 16 residues. In nucleotides, the CDR3 is TGTGCTAGTGGTTGGGAGGGGTCCTCTGGGGCCAACGTCCTGACTTTC. Translation gives CASGWEGSSGANVLTF. Drawing the rest from reference TRBV12-5 and TRBJ2-6, the complete variable domain is DARVTQTPRHKVTEMGQEVTMRCQPILGHNTVFWYRQTMMQGLELLAYFRNRAPLDDSGMPKDRFSAEMPDATLATLKIQPSEPRDSAVYFCASGWEGSSGANVLTFGAGSRLTVL.

This clonotype came up many times. This chain uses TRBV5-1 with TRBJ2-2, with D uncertain. The CDR3 length is 14 residues. With 2 bases removed from V and 3 bases from J, the gap between germline ends came to 8 bases. Germline CDR1 is SGHRS and CDR2 is YFSETQ. The CDR3, as DNA: TGCGCCAGCAGCTTTGACGGGCACACCGGGGAGCTGTTTTTT. Its protein is CASSFDGHTGELFF.

V usage is TRBV2 and J usage is TRBJ1-2; D is uncertain. V shed 2 bases and J shed 8 bases, with 9 bases lying between them. This CDR3 has 12 residues. Germline assignment: CDR1 SNHLY and CDR2 FYNNEI. The CDR3 DNA sequence: TGTGCCAGCAGTGAACAGTATCGCGGCTACACCTTC. Its protein product is CASSEQYRGYTF. Variable domain in full (rest from reference TRBV2 and TRBJ1-2): EPEVTQTPSHQVTQMGQEVILRCVPISNHLYFYWYRQILGQKVEFLVSFYNNEISEKSEIFDDQFSVERPDGSNFTLKIRSTKLEDSAMYFCASSEQYRGYTFGSGTRLTVV.

V gene TRBV4-3 combines with J gene TRBJ2-5; 14 bases are shared with TRBD2. Unmatched junction bases numbered 10, after V lost 1 base and J lost 3 bases. Germline loops: CDR1 LGHNA, CDR2 YSLEER. The CDR3 runs to 19 residues. DNA for the CDR3: TGCGCCAGCAGCCAAGGAGTGACTAGCGGGGGGGCCTCCAAAGAGACCCAGTACTTC. Protein product: CASSQGVTSGGASKETQYF.

This chain joins TRBV19 and TRBJ2-2; 7 nucleotides align to TRBD1. Germline lookup yields CDR1 LNHDA and CDR2 SQIVND (reference sequence). The CDR3 has 10 amino acids. V was clipped by 6 bases and J by 12 bases; unmatched bases: 1. CDR3 in DNA: TGTGCCAGTAGAGGGGGCAAGCTGTTTTTT. Its protein is CASRGGKLFF.